The following is a T cell receptor beta chain sequence with its context. This sample stems from a study of T cell changes during pregnancy in multiple sclerosis. Per germline, CDR1 MGHRA and CDR2 YSYEKL. V was pared by 1 base and J by 1 base, with 6 bases of the junction left unmatched. This CDR3 has 16 amino acids. Measured with immunoSEQ multiplex PCR; TCRdb has only the in-frame clones, and not every one. Among tens of thousands of clones listed, approximately 93% were seen once. The receptor comes from a female donor with multiple sclerosis, enrolled in a pregnancy study. The sample consisted of peripheral blood, taken in the second trimester of pregnancy. V gene TRBV4-1 combines with J gene TRBJ1-1; 7 positions match TRBD1. CDR3 sequence: CASSQGIGTANTEAFF. The CDR3 nucleotides read TGCGCCAGCAGCCAAGGGATCGGGACAGCGAACACTGAAGCTTTCTTT.